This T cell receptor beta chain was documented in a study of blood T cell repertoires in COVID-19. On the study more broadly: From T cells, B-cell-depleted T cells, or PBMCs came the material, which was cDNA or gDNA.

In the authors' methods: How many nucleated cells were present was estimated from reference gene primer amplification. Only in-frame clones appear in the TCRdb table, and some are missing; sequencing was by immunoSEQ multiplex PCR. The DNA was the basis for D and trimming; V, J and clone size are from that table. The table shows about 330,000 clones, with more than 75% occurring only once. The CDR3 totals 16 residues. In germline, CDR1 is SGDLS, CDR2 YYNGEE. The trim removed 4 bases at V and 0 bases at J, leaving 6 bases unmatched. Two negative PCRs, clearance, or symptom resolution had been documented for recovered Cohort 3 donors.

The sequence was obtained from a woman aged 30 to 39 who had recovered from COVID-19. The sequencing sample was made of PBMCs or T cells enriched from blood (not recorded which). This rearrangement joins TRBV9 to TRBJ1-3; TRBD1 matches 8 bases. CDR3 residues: CASSTRGQVSGNTIYF. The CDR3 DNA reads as TGTGCCAGCAGCACCCGGGGACAGGTCTCTGGAAACACCATATATTTT.